This T cell receptor (beta chain) was recorded in a study of CD8 T cells in Susac syndrome. This CDR3 contains 15 residues. Germline assignment: CDR1 SGHTA and CDR2 FQGNSA. V dropped 4 bases and J dropped 8; count of bases not matched to a gene: 6. Reverse transcription of 0.5 to 1 ug RNA was performed with random hexamers. immunoSEQ multiplex PCR amplified TCR beta CDR3 across 54 Vbeta, 13 Jbeta. TCRdb analysed the immunoSEQ multiplex PCR reads with MiXCR anew, one entry per CDR3 protein. The sample yields roughly 120,000 distinct CDR3 sequences, 85% to 95% seen once. The chain couples TRBV7-2 to TRBJ2-4, with 12 bases matching TRBD2. The sample taken for sequencing was CD8+ T cells from PBMCs. This clonotype was obtained from a human donor with multiple sclerosis. The CDR3 region is CASSSLAGGPDIQYF. The CDR3, as DNA: TGTGCCAGCAGCTCCCTAGCGGGAGGGCCGGACATTCAGTACTTC.